The T cell receptor beta chain described here comes from a study of blood T cells in healthy people across ages. Study at large: The capture of about one barcoded beta molecule per two T cells was achieved by template switching.

PCR was performed a second time for roughly 7 to 11 cycles using a sample-barcoded 5' primer and a J-beta primer mix. TCRdb re-derived calls from the 5' RACE reads in MiXCR, one entry per CDR3 protein. The sample has approximately 850,000 distinct CDR3 sequences, 55% to 70% seen once. The CDR3 covers 15 residues. Germline-derived CDR1 and CDR2 are MDHEN and SYDVKM. Notes on the study in general: A strong correlation between TCR beta diversity and naive T cell percentage was seen. With donor CMV status unknown, expanded clonotype changes were possibly confounded.

This clonotype was detected only once. As yet, its antigen is unknown. RNA extraction gave at least 6 micrograms of total RNA per sample. This sequence originates from a man aged 30-40 years in good health. The sample was blood. This chain joins TRBV28 and TRBJ2-5; D is unclear. The end of the DNA aligns better with TRBJ2-7, so the J call may be wrong. The CDR3, as DNA: TGTGCCAGCAGTTTAAGCCCCGTCCGGGCCCACGAGCAGTACTTC. Translated, it gives CASSLSPVRAHEQYF.